This T cell receptor beta chain was found in a study of T cell responses to AZD1222 COVID-19 vaccine. Whole-study results and caveats: Spike as a whole was targeted by vaccine-associated CD4 TCRs, dominant at 160-218 and 743-854.

Clones were read by immunoSEQ multiplex PCR, and TCRdb kept only the in-frame ones, dropping some. The sample contains some 130,000 clones, 93% of which appear only once. The CDR3 covers 13 residues. CDR1 and CDR2 from the germline V gene are GTSNPN and SVGIG (reference sequence). Trimming left V 0 bases short and J 2 bases short, with 5 bases between. In the case of this clone: What it binds is not known. Distinct nucleotide sequences in the sample also encode this CDR3.

The genes are TRBV30 and TRBJ1-5; D gene unclear. This clonotype was sampled from an adult in good health. Sequenced here: peripheral blood, sampled on day 0 of AZD1222 vaccination. CDR3 bases: TGTGCCTGGAGTGTCCGGGGCAATCAGCCCCAGCATTTT. This gives the protein CAWSVRGNQPQHF.